This TCR beta chain was sequenced in a study of regulatory T cells in long-lasting Graves disease. This clonotype was detected many times. Its antigen remains unidentified. The authors built TCR beta libraries using iRepertoire HTBI primers and Arm-PCR of CDR3 regions. A single record per CDR3 protein comes from TCRdb applying MiXCR to the multiplex PCR reads. The sample lists about 430,000 distinct CDR3 sequences; around 20% were seen once. CDR1 is SNHLY, CDR2 FYNNEI, per germline. Between the trimmed V and J ends, which lost 3 bases and 3 bases, there was a span of 17 bases. The CDR3 contains 16 residues. Time point meaning: persistent/refractory GD, antithyroid drugs over 5 years with positive TRAb. Generation of the TCR library employed RNA extracted from PBMCs. Patients all came to the study from an endocrinology department in Xi'an, China. Regarding the study as a whole: Among samples with persistent disease, TRBV28, TRBJ1-2 and TRBJ2-5 were favored. Possibly, too few samples lowered accuracy.

The receptor's source is a female donor with Graves disease. The rearrangement links TRBV2 to TRBJ1-1, with a possible D match to TRBD1 (6 bases). The sample was peripheral blood mononuclear cells (PBMCs), taken when the disease was refractory, from a patient treated with antithyroid drugs. The CDR3 coding sequence is TGTGCCAGCAGTGAGAGAGGTTGGGGGGCGGACACTGAAGCTTTCTTT. This gives the protein CASSERGWGADTEAFF.